Listed here is a single T cell receptor beta chain. The sample is drawn from a study of Ad26.COV2.S vaccination and SARS-CoV-2 variants. Noted treatment: 15 to 20 received Ad26.COV2.S at low or high dose, single or two shots; about 5 received placebo; per-sample allocation not given. Vaccine and placebo recipients were sampled on day 63 after the first injection. Sequencing was performed with immunoSEQ multiplex PCR; in TCRdb, only in-frame clones are kept and a portion is missing. The table records 410,000 or so clones, about 92% of them present only once. V trimming: 3 bases; J trimming: 12 bases; junction bases outside the gene matches: 17. Germline values: CDR1 MDHEN, CDR2 SYDVKM. The CDR3 sequence is 15 residues long.

This TCR came from a person aged 18-60 years who received the Ad26.COV2.S COVID-19 vaccine or a placebo. Here the sequenced sample was peripheral blood, taken in a trial of Ad26.COV2.S vaccine versus placebo. This chain links TRBV28 with TRBJ2-7, with 7 bases lining up with TRBD2. This CDR3 reads CASSFWRLADKTPYF. In nucleotides, the CDR3 is TGTGCCAGCAGTTTTTGGCGGCTAGCGGATAAAACGCCGTACTTC.